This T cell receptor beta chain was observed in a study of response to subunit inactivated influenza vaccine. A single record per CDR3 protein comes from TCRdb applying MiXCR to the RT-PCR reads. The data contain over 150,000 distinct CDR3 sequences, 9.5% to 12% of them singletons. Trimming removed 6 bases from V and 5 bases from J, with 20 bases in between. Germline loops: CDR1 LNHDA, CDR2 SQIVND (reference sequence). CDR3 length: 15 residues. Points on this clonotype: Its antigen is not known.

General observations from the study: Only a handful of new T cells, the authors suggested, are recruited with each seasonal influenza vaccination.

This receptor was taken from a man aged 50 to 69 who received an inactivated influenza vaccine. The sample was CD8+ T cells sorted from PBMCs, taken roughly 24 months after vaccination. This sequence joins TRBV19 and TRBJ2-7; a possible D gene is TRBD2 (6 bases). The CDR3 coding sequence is TGTGCCAGTAGCTATGAATCCGGACCGGGGGACGAGCAGTACTTC. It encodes CASSYESGPGDEQYF.